A selection of T cell receptor beta chains follows, all from one sample in a study of regulatory T cells in long-lasting Graves disease. Each CDR3 protein gets one entry after TCRdb re-called the multiplex PCR reads with MiXCR. Of fewer than 550,000 distinct CDR3 sequences listed, approximately 21% were seen once; the top ten hold roughly 6.9%. Material: peripheral blood mononuclear cells (PBMCs), obtained when the disease was refractory, from a patient treated with antithyroid drugs. All receptors come from a female donor with Graves disease. Each CDR3 is given with its conserved first and last residue. Each record gives: CDR3 DNA, CDR3 protein, clone size, J gene, V gene, D gene. A D gene is named only where the DNA matches it firmly. Size tells how often a clone was seen (once, few, many) or the class of an expanded clone, and some rows leave it out.

TGTGCCAGCAAGGACAGCCATGGCTACACCTTC CASKDSHGYTF few TRBJ1-2 TRBV5-4 .
TGTGCCAGCAGCTTGGAAGGGTGGATGGGGGAGACCCAGTACTTC CASSLEGWMGETQYF . TRBJ2-5 TRBV5-4 .
TGTGCCAGCAGAAAAGGGGTAGAGACCCAGTACTTC CASRKGVETQYF few TRBJ2-5 TRBV3-1 .
TGTGCCAGCAGTTTGGCGGGTGGAGAAGGCTACACCTTC CASSLAGGEGYTF many TRBJ1-2 TRBV28 .
TGTGCCAGCAGCCGGAGTCTAGGCTCCTACGAGCAGTACTTC CASSRSLGSYEQYF few TRBJ2-7 TRBV14 .
TGTGCCAGCAGCGGCAGAGATTCACCCCTCCACTTT CASSGRDSPLHF . TRBJ1-6 TRBV13 .
TGTGCCAGCAGGCCATCCGGGGGGCTTTTGGGGCAGCCCCAGCATTTT CASRPSGGLLGQPQHF many TRBJ1-5 TRBV6-1 .
TGCAGTGCTAGAGATATGCAAGGTTCTGGAAACACCATATATTTT CSARDMQGSGNTIYF few TRBJ1-3 TRBV20-1 .
TGCAGTGCTACCCGGGACAACTATAATTCACCCCTCCACTTT CSATRDNYNSPLHF many TRBJ1-6 TRBV20-1 .
TGTGCCAGCAGCTCTCAGGGTCTGAACACTGAAGCTTTCTTT CASSSQGLNTEAFF many TRBJ1-1 TRBV7-2 .
TGTGCCAGCAGCTTAGTAGGCCATTACACTGAAGCTTTCTTT CASSLVGHYTEAFF . TRBJ1-1 TRBV7-8 .
TGTGCCAGCAGTTACACCCCGACACCTTTGAACACTGAAGCTTTCTTT CASSYTPTPLNTEAFF many TRBJ1-1 TRBV6-5 .
TGTGCCAGCAGTTACGGTGGGCAGGGGAGGGACGAGCAGTACTTC CASSYGGQGRDEQYF few TRBJ2-7 TRBV6-2/TRBV6-3 .
TGTGCCACCAGCAGAGATTTTGGCGAGCAGTACTTC CATSRDFGEQYF many TRBJ2-7 TRBV15 .
TGTGCCAGCAGCCAAGGGGGACAGGACTATGGCTACACCTTC CASSQGGQDYGYTF many TRBJ1-2 TRBV3-1 TRBD1
TGCGCCAGCAGTGCAAACAGGGGGCAAGGAGCTTTCTTT CASSANRGQGAFF few TRBJ1-1 TRBV10-1 TRBD1
TGTGCCAGCAGTTACAGCGGGGGCCACTCCTACGAGCAGTACTTC CASSYSGGHSYEQYF many TRBJ2-7 TRBV6-5 TRBD2
TGTGCCAGCAGTCCAGGACAGCCCGAAGCTTTCTTT CASSPGQPEAFF many TRBJ1-1 TRBV28 .
TGTGCCAGCAGTTATGGTTACTCCTACAATGAGCAGTTCTTC CASSYGYSYNEQFF . TRBJ2-1 TRBV6-5 .
TGTGCCAGCAGCCTGGGAGGGTTGGCACCCCTCCACTTT CASSLGGLAPLHF few TRBJ1-6 TRBV6-1 .
TGTGCCAGCAGTAGGGACAGTACCAATCAGCCCCAGCATTTT CASSRDSTNQPQHF many TRBJ1-5 TRBV6-1 TRBD1
TGTGCCAGTAGTATTACAGATACCGGCTACGGGGGCTACACCTTC CASSITDTGYGGYTF few TRBJ1-2 TRBV19 .
TGTGCCAGCAGTTTAGAGGGGGAAAGAGGCTACACCTTC CASSLEGERGYTF many TRBJ1-2 TRBV28 .